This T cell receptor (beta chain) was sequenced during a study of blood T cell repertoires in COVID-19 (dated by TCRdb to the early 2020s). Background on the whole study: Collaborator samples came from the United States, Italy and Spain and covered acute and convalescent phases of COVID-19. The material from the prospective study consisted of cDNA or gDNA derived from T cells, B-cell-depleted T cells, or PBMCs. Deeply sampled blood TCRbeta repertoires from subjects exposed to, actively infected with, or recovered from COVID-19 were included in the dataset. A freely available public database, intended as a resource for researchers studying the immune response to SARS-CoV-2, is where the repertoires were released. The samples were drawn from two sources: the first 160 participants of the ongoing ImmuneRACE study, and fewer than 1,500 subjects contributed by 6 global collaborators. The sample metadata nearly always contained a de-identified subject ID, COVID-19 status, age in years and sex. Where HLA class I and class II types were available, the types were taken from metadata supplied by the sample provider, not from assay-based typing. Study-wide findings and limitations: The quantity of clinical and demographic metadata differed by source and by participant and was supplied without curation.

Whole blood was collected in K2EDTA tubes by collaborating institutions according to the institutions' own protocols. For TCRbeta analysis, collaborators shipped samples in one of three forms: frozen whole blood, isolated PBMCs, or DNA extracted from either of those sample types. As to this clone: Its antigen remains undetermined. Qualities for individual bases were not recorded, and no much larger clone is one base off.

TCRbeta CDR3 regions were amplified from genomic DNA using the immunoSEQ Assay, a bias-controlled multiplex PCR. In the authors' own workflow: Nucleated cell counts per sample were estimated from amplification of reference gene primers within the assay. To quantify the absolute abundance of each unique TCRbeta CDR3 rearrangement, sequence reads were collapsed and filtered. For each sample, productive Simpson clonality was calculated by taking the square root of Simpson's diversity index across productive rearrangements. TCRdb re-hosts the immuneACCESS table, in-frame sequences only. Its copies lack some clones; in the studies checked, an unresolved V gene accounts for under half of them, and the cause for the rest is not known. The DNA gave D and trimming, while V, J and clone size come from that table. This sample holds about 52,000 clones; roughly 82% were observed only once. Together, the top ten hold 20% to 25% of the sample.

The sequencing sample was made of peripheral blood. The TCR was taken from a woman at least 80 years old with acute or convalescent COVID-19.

The DNA is as follows: TGCGCCTCTGGGACTAGCGGGGGTGAAGAGACCCAGTACTTC. Its coded protein is CASGTSGGEETQYF. This chain is built from TRBV5-1 and TRBJ2-5, with TRBD2 identical over 14 junction bases. Clipping removes 10 bases from V and 3 bases from J, with 5 as the unmatched junction base count. Its CDR3 holds 14 amino acids, cysteine through phenylalanine. Of all the DNA, just the CDR3 is kept, 42 bases in frame from base 1. The germline V gene specifies SGHRS as CDR1 and YFSETQ as CDR2. The reference TRBV5-1 and TRBJ2-5 proteins fill in what lies around the CDR3, so the full variable domain reads KAGVTQTPRYLIKTRGQQVTLSCSPISGHRSVSWYQQTPGQGLQFLFEYFSETQRNKGNFPGRFSGRQFSNSRSEMNVSTLELGDSALYLCASGTSGGEETQYFGPGTRLLVL.